The clone carrying this T cell receptor beta chain was detected a few times. Its antigen remains unknown. The CDR3 is made up of 14 amino acids. Germline CDR1 and CDR2: SGHDT and YYEEEE. V lost 4 bases and J 9 bases, leaving 19 bases between the germline ends. Assay: immunoSEQ multiplex PCR; the TCRdb copy retains only in-frame clones and omits some. The sample holds 15,000 to 20,000 clones, 70% to 85% seen once. This record belongs to a study of T cell clonotyping in hematopoietic cell transplantation. Findings and limits, study-wide: Recipient TCR diversity dropped after transplant; expanded clonotypes rose from day 30 to 180.

Time point reported: recipient sample about 28 days before transplant, after cytoreduction. Recipients were bled about 28 days pretransplant and at posttransplant days 30, 100, 180. This receptor was identified in a man aged 55 to 70 with acute myeloid leukemia. Some clones in this sample may be carry-over from other donors' samples. Sequencing was performed on peripheral blood mononuclear cells, taken before stem cell transplant. The chain carries TRBV5-6 and TRBJ1-1; perhaps TRBD1 as D (6 bases). CDR3 protein: CASSTKGQALQAFF. The CDR3 DNA reads as TGTGCCAGCAGCACCAAGGGACAAGCCCTTCAAGCTTTCTTT.